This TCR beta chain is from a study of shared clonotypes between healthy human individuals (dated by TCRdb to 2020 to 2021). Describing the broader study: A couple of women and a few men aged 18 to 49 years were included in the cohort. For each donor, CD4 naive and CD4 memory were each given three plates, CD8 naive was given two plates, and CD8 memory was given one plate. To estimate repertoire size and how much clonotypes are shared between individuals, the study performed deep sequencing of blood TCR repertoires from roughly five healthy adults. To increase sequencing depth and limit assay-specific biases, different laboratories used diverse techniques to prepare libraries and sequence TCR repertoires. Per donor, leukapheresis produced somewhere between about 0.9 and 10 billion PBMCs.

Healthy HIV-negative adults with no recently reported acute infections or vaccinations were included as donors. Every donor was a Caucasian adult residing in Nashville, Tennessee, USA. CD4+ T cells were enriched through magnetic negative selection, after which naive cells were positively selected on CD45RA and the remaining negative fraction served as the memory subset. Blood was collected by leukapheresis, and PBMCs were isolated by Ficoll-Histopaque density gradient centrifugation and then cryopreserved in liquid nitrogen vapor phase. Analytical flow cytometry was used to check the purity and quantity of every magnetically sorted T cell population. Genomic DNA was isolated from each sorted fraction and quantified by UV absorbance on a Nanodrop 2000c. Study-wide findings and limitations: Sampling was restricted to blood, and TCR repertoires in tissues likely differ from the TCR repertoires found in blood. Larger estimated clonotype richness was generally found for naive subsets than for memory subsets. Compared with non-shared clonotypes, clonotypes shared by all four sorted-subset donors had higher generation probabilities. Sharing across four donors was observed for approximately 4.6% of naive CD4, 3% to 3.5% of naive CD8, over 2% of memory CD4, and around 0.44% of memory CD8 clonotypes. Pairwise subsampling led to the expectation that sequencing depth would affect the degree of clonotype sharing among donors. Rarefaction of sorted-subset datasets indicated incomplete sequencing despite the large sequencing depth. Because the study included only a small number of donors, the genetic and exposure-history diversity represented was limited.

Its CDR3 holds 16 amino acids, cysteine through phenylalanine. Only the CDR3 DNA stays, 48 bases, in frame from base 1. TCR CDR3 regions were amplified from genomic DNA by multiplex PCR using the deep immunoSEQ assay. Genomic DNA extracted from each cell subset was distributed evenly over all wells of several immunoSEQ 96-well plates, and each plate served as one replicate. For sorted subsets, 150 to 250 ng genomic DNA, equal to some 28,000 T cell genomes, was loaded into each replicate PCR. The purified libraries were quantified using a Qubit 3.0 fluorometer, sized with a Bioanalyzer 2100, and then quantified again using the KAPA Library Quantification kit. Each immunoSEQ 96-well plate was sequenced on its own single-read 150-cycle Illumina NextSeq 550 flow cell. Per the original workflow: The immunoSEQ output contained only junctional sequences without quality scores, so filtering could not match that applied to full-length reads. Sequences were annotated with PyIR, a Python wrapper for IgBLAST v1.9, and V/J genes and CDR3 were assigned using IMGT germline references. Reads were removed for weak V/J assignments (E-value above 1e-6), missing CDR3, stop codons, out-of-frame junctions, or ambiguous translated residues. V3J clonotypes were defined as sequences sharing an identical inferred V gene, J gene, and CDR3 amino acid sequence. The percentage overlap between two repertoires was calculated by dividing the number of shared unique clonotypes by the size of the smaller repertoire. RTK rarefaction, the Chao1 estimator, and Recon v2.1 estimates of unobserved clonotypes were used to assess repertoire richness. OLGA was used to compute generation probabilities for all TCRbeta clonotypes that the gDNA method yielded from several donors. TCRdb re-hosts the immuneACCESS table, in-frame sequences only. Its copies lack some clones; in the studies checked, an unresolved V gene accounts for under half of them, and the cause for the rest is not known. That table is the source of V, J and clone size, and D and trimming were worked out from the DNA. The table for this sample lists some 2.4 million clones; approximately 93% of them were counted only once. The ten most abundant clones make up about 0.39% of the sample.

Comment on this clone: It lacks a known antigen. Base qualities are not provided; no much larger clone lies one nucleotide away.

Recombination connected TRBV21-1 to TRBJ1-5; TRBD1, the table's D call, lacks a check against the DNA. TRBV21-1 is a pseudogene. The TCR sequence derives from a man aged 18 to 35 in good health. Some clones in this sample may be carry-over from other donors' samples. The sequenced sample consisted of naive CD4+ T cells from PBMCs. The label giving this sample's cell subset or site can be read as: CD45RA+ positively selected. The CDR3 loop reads CASSKGDRGSNQPQHF. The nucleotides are TGTGCCAGCAGCAAAGGGGACAGGGGTAGCAATCAGCCCCAGCATTTT.